What follows are 13 T cell receptor beta chains derived from one specimen sequenced in a study of T cell responses to AZD1222 COVID-19 vaccine. Sequencing used immunoSEQ multiplex PCR; TCRdb keeps in-frame clones, though not all of them. Here the sample spans 100,000 to 150,000 clones, about 89% being singletons. The starting material was peripheral blood, obtained on day 0 of AZD1222 vaccination. These receptors originate from an adult in good health.

This chain joins TRBV7-2 and TRBJ1-1; D is unresolved. CDR1 SGHTA and CDR2 FQGNSA come from the germline V gene. V lost 3 bases, J lost 6 bases, and 11 bases lay in between. This CDR3 region has 13 residues. CDR3: CASSFEVWAEAFF. The CDR3 bases are TGTGCCAGCAGCTTTGAGGTTTGGGCTGAAGCTTTCTTT.

The chain uses TRBV7-8 and TRBJ1-5; tentatively, D is TRBD1 (5 bases). CDR3 length: 12 amino acids. Germline V gene sequence: CDR1 SGHVS, CDR2 FQNEAQ. Trimming cost V 4 bases and J 6 bases, with 7 bases left between them. DNA for the CDR3: TGTGCCAGCAGCTCCGGGGGTCAGCCCCAGCATTTT. This encodes CASSSGGQPQHF.

The genes are TRBV5-1 and TRBJ2-7; no clear D. Trimming pared 0 bases from V and 5 bases from J, leaving 12 bases between. CDR1 and CDR2 (germline): SGHRS, YFSETQ. The CDR3 has 14 amino acids. CDR3 loop: CASSLGSRPHEQYF. The CDR3 bases are TGCGCCAGCAGCTTGGGCTCCCGTCCCCACGAGCAGTACTTC.

The V and J genes are TRBV30 and TRBJ2-1; maybe TRBD2 (7 bases). The CDR3 spans 12 residues. Trimming took 4 bases from V and 13 from J, leaving 17 bases between them. Germline V lookup: CDR1 GTSNPN, CDR2 SVGIG (reference sequence). The CDR3 region has the DNA TGTGCCTGGATGACGGGAGGCGGGACACAGTTCTTC. Amino acid sequence: CAWMTGGGTQFF.

The chain has TRBV24-1 and TRBJ2-1, with 11 bases fitting TRBD1. The junction had 11 bases not matched to a gene; V was cut back by 8 bases and J by 9 bases. CDR3 length: 15 residues. Germline-derived CDR1 and CDR2 are KGHDR and SFDVKD. CDR3 sequence: CATTEGGTGGIEQFF. The CDR3 region has the DNA TGTGCCACCACCGAAGGAGGGACAGGGGGAATTGAGCAGTTCTTC.

The chain is built from TRBV3-1 (or the pseudogene TRBV3-2) and TRBJ2-1, with 9 positions matching TRBD2. Losses at the gene ends were 2 bases for V and 6 bases for J; bases not matched to a gene: 8. Germline-derived CDR1 and CDR2 are LGHDT and YNNKEL (reference sequence). This CDR3 comprises 16 residues. This chain's CDR3 is CASSQSSAGGANEQFF. The CDR3 DNA reads as TGTGCCAGCAGCCAATCGTCGGCGGGAGGGGCCAATGAGCAGTTCTTC.

This chain joins TRBV30 and TRBJ2-3; TRBD2 might be the D (5 bases). Per the germline V gene, CDR1 is GTSNPN and CDR2 is SVGIG (reference sequence). CDR3 length equals 15 residues. V was clipped by 3 bases and J by 2 bases, with 15 bases between them. The CDR3 here is CAWSRGSTHTDTQYF. In nucleotides, the CDR3 is TGTGCCTGGAGCCGCGGGTCGACCCACACAGATACGCAGTATTTT.

This chain joins TRBV7-6 and TRBJ2-2, with 8 bases fitting TRBD1. The CDR3 has 15 residues. The trim removed 5 bases at V and 3 bases at J, leaving 5 bases unmatched. Germline lookup yields CDR1 SGHVS and CDR2 FNYEAQ. The CDR3 protein is CASSTRGRYTGELFF. CDR3 in DNA: TGTGCCAGCAGCACCAGGGGGCGCTACACCGGGGAGCTGTTTTTT. Full variable domain (remainder filled in from reference TRBV7-6 and TRBJ2-2): GAGVSQSPRYKVTKRGQDVALRCDPISGHVSLYWYRQALGQGPEFLTYFNYEAQQDKSGLPNDRFSAERPEGSISTLTIQRTEQRDSAMYRCASSTRGRYTGELFFGEGSRLTVL.

The table lists this clone with a few counts. The chain couples TRBV5-4 to TRBJ1-3, with D unclear. The germline CDR1 and CDR2 sequences are SGHNT and YYREEE (reference sequence). The CDR3 length is 15 residues. V lost 4 bases to trimming and J lost 0 bases, with 11 bases between them. This CDR3 reads CASSRQNPSGNTIYF. In nucleotides, the CDR3 is TGTGCCAGCAGCCGACAAAATCCCTCTGGAAACACCATATATTTT.

V usage is TRBV5-1 and J usage is TRBJ1-6, with 10 bases matching TRBD1. Trimming at V came to 4 bases and at J to 10 bases, leaving 5 bases not matched to a gene. The CDR3 is 14 amino acids. Germline lookup yields CDR1 SGHRS and CDR2 YFSETQ. CDR3 sequence (DNA): TGCGCCAGCAGCCGGACAGGGGGTGAATCACCCCTCCACTTT. Encoded protein: CASSRTGGESPLHF.

This chain links TRBV4-2 with TRBJ2-7, with unresolved D. Germline CDR1 and CDR2: LGHNA and YNFKEQ. Trimming took 2 bases from V and 5 from J, leaving 22 bases between them. The CDR3 loop spans 17 amino acids. The CDR3 spells CASSQTNSDDPRNEQYF. CDR3 DNA sequence: TGTGCCAGCAGCCAAACGAACTCGGACGATCCTAGAAACGAGCAGTACTTC.

V and J are TRBV7-3 and TRBJ2-1; tentatively, D is TRBD1 or TRBD2 (5 bases each). The V end was cut by 2 bases, the J end by 5 bases, with 13 bases between. CDR3 size: 15 residues. Germline CDR1 reads SGHTA; CDR2 reads FQGTGA. This CDR3 is CASSLGTTLNNEQFF. Here the CDR3 DNA reads TGTGCCAGCAGCTTAGGGACGACCTTGAACAATGAGCAGTTCTTC.

This chain connects TRBV5-6 to TRBJ2-3; 9 nucleotides match TRBD1. CDR1 is SGHDT, CDR2 YYEEEE, per germline. The CDR3 extends over 15 amino acids. The V gene end was trimmed by 0 bases and the J gene end by 3 bases; junction bases not matched to a gene: 2. This CDR3 reads CASSLDRGLTDTQYF. The CDR3 DNA reads as TGTGCCAGCAGCTTGGACAGGGGGCTGACAGATACGCAGTATTTT. Complete variable domain (other parts from reference TRBV5-6 and TRBJ2-3): DAGVTQSPTHLIKTRGQQVTLRCSPKSGHDTVSWYQQALGQGPQFIFQYYEEEERQRGNFPDRFSGHQFPNYSSELNVNALLLGDSALYLCASSLDRGLTDTQYFGPGTRLTVL.